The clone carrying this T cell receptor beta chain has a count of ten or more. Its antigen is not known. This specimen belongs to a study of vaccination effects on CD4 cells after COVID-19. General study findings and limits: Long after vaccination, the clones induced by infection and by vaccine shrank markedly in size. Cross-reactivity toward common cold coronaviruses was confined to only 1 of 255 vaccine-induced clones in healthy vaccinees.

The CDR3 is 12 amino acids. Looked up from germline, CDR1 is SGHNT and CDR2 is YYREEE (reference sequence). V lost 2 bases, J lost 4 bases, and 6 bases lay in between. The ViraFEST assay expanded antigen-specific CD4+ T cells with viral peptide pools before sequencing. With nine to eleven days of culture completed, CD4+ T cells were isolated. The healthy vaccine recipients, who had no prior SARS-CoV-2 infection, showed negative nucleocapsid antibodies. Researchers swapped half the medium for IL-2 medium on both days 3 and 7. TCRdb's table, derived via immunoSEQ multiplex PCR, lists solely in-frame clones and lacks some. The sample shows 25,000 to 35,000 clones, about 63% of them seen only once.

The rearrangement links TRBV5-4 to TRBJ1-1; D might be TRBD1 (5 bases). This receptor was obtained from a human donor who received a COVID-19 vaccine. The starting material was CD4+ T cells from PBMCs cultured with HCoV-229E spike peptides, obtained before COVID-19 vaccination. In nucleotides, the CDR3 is TGTGCCAGCAGCTTTGACAGCACTGAAGCTTTCTTT. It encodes CASSFDSTEAFF.